This T cell receptor (beta chain) was captured in a study of T-cell memory formation after mild COVID-19. The CDR3 sequence is 15 residues long. Germline CDR1 is SGHRS and CDR2 is YFSETQ. V gave up 4 bases and J gave up 2 bases; unmatched junction bases: 3. There are many counts of this clonotype. One entry per CDR3 protein results from TCRdb running MiXCR on the 5' RACE reads. The sample includes almost 35,000 distinct CDR3 sequences, 7% to 9.5% of them seen just once. The receptor comes from a man aged 18 to 30 who had mild COVID-19 (a few samples of this study predate the infection). Cell type and time point are not known. The specimen was PBMCs or a T cell subset sorted from them (not recorded which). The chain uses TRBV5-1 and TRBJ2-6; 7 nucleotides agree with TRBD1. Here the CDR3 reads CASSRDRAGANVLTF. The CDR3 DNA sequence: TGCGCCAGCAGCCGTGACAGGGCTGGGGCCAACGTCCTGACTTTC.